Below are 19 T cell receptor beta chains sequenced from a single sample in a study of blood T cell repertoires in COVID-19. The data were produced by immunoSEQ multiplex PCR, yet TCRdb's version contains in-frame clones alone and is incomplete. The sample comprises about 210,000 clones, about 81% of which are singletons, and around 9.2% rests with the top ten. The source material was PBMCs or T cells enriched from blood (not recorded which). Source of these receptors: a man aged 40-55 years who had recovered from COVID-19.

The genes are TRBV5-1 and TRBJ1-1, with D possibly being TRBD1 (5 bases). Looked up from germline, CDR1 is SGHRS and CDR2 is YFSETQ. CDR3 size: 13 residues. With 4 bases removed from V and 3 bases from J, the gap between germline ends came to 10 bases. As DNA, the CDR3 is TGCGCCAGCAGCCGGGGGGGATACACTGAAGCTTTCTTT. Protein: CASSRGGYTEAFF.

The V and J genes are TRBV19 and TRBJ1-2; 8 bases align to TRBD1. Germline assignment: CDR1 LNHDA and CDR2 SQIVND (reference sequence). This CDR3 is built from 14 residues. The V segment lost 5 bases and the J segment 4 bases; nucleotides outside the gene matches: 6. CDR3 in amino acids: CASSLRTGTYGYTF. The CDR3 bases are TGTGCCAGTAGTCTTCGGACAGGGACCTATGGCTACACCTTC.

The V gene is TRBV11-2, the J gene TRBJ2-2; no reliable D call. This CDR3 contains 16 residues. Germline V gives CDR1 SGHAT, CDR2 FQNNGV. Trimming removed 4 bases at V and 2 bases at J, with 14 bases between. The CDR3 bases are TGTGCCAGCAGCTCTACTGCGGAGTTCAACACCGGGGAGCTGTTTTTT. This codes for CASSSTAEFNTGELFF.

The gene calls are TRBV19 and TRBJ2-5, with 8 nucleotides matching TRBD2. Germline lookup yields CDR1 LNHDA and CDR2 SQIVND (reference sequence). Germline trimming cut 6 bases from V and 5 bases from J; bases unmatched to any gene: 14. CDR3 size: 16 residues. The CDR3 DNA is TGTGCCAGTAGCCCCGGGATAGCGGGACTTCGGGAGACCCAGTACTTC. Its protein product is CASSPGIAGLRETQYF. The entire variable domain, with the rest obtained from reference TRBV19 and TRBJ2-5, is as follows: DGGITQSPKYLFRKEGQNVTLSCEQNLNHDAMYWYRQDPGQGLRLIYYSQIVNDFQKGDIAEGYSVSREKKESFPLTVTSAQKNPTAFYLCASSPGIAGLRETQYFGPGTRLLVL.

This clone has just a few counts. The chain is built from TRBV6-2 or TRBV6-3 and TRBJ2-3, with a tentative D call TRBD1 (5 bases). CDR1 and CDR2 from the germline V gene are MNHEY and SVGEGT. This CDR3 region has 14 residues. V was shortened by 6 bases and J by 0 bases, with 10 bases between the two germline ends. The CDR3 region is CASSLDRSTDTQYF. Written as DNA, the CDR3 is TGTGCCAGCAGCCTAGACAGAAGCACAGATACGCAGTATTTT.

The rearrangement uses TRBV9 and TRBJ2-1; 8 bases map to TRBD1. This CDR3 is built from 15 residues. From germline, CDR1 is SGDLS and CDR2 YYNGEE. The J segment lost 3 bases and the V segment lost 4 bases, leaving 6 bases of the junction unmatched. The CDR3 DNA follows: TGTGCCAGCAGCAAGACAGGGGCCCACTACAATGAGCAGTTCTTC. This sequence encodes CASSKTGAHYNEQFF.

This chain joins TRBV27 and TRBJ1-1; D is unclear. V shed 4 bases and J shed 1 base, with 19 bases lying between them. This CDR3 has 17 amino acids. Germline CDR1 MNHEY, CDR2 SMNVEV (reference sequence). DNA of the CDR3: TGTGCCAGCAGTTCCCAATGGAGAGGGAGCAGGAACACTGAAGCTTTCTTT. It yields the protein CASSSQWRGSRNTEAFF.

This clone was observed a handful of times. The chain recombines TRBV9 with TRBJ2-1, with 7 bases identical to TRBD2. Germline CDR1 SGDLS, CDR2 YYNGEE. There are 14 residues in the CDR3. Trimming cost V 0 bases and J 9 bases; bases outside gene matches: 6. CDR3 loop: CASSVGVAGTEQFF. The CDR3 nucleotides are TGTGCCAGCAGCGTAGGAGTAGCGGGTACTGAGCAGTTCTTC.

This clone is a singleton in its sample. At the DNA level, this CDR3 is encoded by other sequences in the same sample as well. V gene TRBV6-5 combines with J gene TRBJ1-2, with D tentatively TRBD1 (6 bases). This CDR3 spans 12 amino acids. The germline V and J ends were trimmed by 7 bases and 3 bases, with 9 bases remaining between them. The germline gives CDR1 MNHEY, CDR2 SVGAGI. CDR3 sequence: CASKDSHYGYTF. In nucleotides, the CDR3 is TGTGCCAGCAAGGACAGTCACTATGGCTACACCTTC.

CDR3 region: CASSSGRSTNEKLFF. DNA of the CDR3: TGCGCCAGCAGCTCGGGGAGGTCAACTAATGAAAAACTGTTTTTT. The J gene is TRBJ1-4, the V gene TRBV5-1, with D unclear. The CDR3 is 15 amino acids. The V end lost 3 bases, the J end lost 0 bases, and 9 bases lay between the germline ends. CDR1 and CDR2 (germline): SGHRS, YFSETQ.

The chain uses TRBV7-9 and TRBJ2-2, with 9 nucleotides matching TRBD2. Germline CDR1 is SEHNR and CDR2 is FQNEAQ (reference sequence). The CDR3 spans 15 residues. The ends lost 3 bases at V and 5 bases at J; junction bases unmatched: 4. The CDR3 bases are TGTGCCAGCAGCTTGGGTCTAGCGGGAACCGGGGAGCTGTTTTTT. This translates into CASSLGLAGTGELFF.

The rearrangement uses TRBV5-1 and TRBJ2-7, with unresolved D. The V gene's germline CDR1 is SGHRS and CDR2 YFSETQ. The CDR3 contains 13 residues. V lost 0 bases, J lost 1 base, and 5 bases lay in between. The CDR3 coding sequence is TGCGCCAGCAGCTTGGCAGAATCCTACGAGCAGTACTTC. Protein product: CASSLAESYEQYF.

The CDR3 loop reads CASSPTGLGDGYTF. The CDR3 DNA follows: TGTGCCAGCAGTCCTACAGGGTTAGGTGATGGCTACACCTTC. The V and J genes are TRBV25-1 and TRBJ1-2, with D perhaps matching TRBD1 (6 bases). V lost 5 bases, J lost 6 bases, and 16 bases lay in between. CDR3 length: 14 residues. The V gene's germline CDR1 is MGHDK and CDR2 SYGVNS.

The chain uses TRBV19 and TRBJ1-2; 7 nucleotides match TRBD1. Losses at the gene ends were 7 bases for V and 4 bases for J; bases not matched to a gene: 9. The CDR3 spans 14 residues. Germline V gene sequence: CDR1 LNHDA, CDR2 SQIVND (reference sequence). This CDR3 is CASTKTGQPYGYTF. The CDR3, as DNA: TGTGCCAGTACCAAAACGGGACAGCCCTATGGCTACACCTTC. Full variable domain (missing parts from reference TRBV19 and TRBJ1-2): DGGITQSPKYLFRKEGQNVTLSCEQNLNHDAMYWYRQDPGQGLRLIYYSQIVNDFQKGDIAEGYSVSREKKESFPLTVTSAQKNPTAFYLCASTKTGQPYGYTFGSGTRLTVV.

The genes are TRBV28 and TRBJ1-2; tentatively, D is TRBD1 (5 bases). Trimming left V 2 bases short and J 4 bases short, with 14 bases between. CDR3 length: 15 amino acids. CDR1 is MDHEN, CDR2 SYDVKM, per germline. CDR3 region: CASSLPGTNGYGYTF. CDR3 sequence (DNA): TGTGCCAGCAGTTTACCAGGGACTAACGGCTATGGCTACACCTTC.

V and J are TRBV21-1 and TRBJ1-2. TRBV21-1 is flagged as a pseudogene. The CDR3 length is 18 residues. DNA for the CDR3: TGTGCCAGCAGCAAAGCGCGGGGAGGGGCGAACCCAAACTATGGCTACACCTTC. Its translation: CASSKARGGANPNYGYTF.

The rearrangement uses TRBV30 and TRBJ1-6; 8 positions agree with TRBD1. The CDR3 covers 13 residues. Losses at the gene ends were 3 bases for V and 10 bases for J; bases not matched to a gene: 5. Germline V gene lookup returns CDR1 GTSNPN and CDR2 SVGIG (reference sequence). DNA of the CDR3: TGTGCCTGGAGACAGGGGGTAGGGTCACCCCTCCACTTT. This gives the protein CAWRQGVGSPLHF.

J is TRBJ1-4 and V is TRBV18, with a possible D match to TRBD1 (5 bases). Germline V lookup: CDR1 KGHSH, CDR2 LQKENI. This CDR3 is built from 14 residues. V was clipped by 3 bases and J by 4 bases, with 9 bases between them. The CDR3 protein is CASSPDNVNEKLFF. The CDR3 coding sequence is TGTGCCAGCTCACCGGACAACGTTAATGAAAAACTGTTTTTT.

The count of this clone is one. The chain carries TRBV19 and TRBJ2-1; 10 nucleotides agree with TRBD1. Germline trimming cut 5 bases from V and 2 bases from J; bases unmatched to any gene: 3. The CDR3 covers 15 residues. Germline V gives CDR1 LNHDA, CDR2 SQIVND (reference sequence). In nucleotides, the CDR3 is TGTGCCAGTAGTTCCGGGACAGGGGCCTACAATGAGCAGTTCTTC. It translates to CASSSGTGAYNEQFF.